A selection of T cell receptor beta chains follows, all from one sample in a study of cytomegalovirus exposure and HLA in healthy donors. The table came from immunoSEQ multiplex PCR; TCRdb's copy has only in-frame clones and leaves some out. The sample consists of about 140,000 clones, 60% to 85% of them appearing once. The sequenced sample was PBMCs. These receptors came from a male donor in good health and CMV-seronegative. Each CDR3 is given with its conserved first and last residue. The order of the fields is J gene, V gene, D gene, clone size, CDR3 DNA, CDR3 protein. The D gene is left open where the match is weak. Clone sizes are given selectively: once, few, many, or a class where the clone is expanded.

TRBJ2-1 TRBV7-9 NA once TGTGCCAGCAGCTTAGATTCTAGCGCATACAATGAGCAGTTCTTC CASSLDSSAYNEQFF
TRBJ2-3 TRBV12-5 TRBD1 NA TGTGCTAGTGGTCAGACAGGGTCACGCACAGATACGCAGTATTTT CASGQTGSRTDTQYF
TRBJ2-1 TRBV2 NA NA TGTGCCAGCCGACTAGTCTCCTACAATGAGCAGTTCTTC CASRLVSYNEQFF
TRBJ2-7 TRBV6-5 NA NA TGTGCCAGCAGTACAGACAGCTACGAGCAGTACTTC CASSTDSYEQYF
TRBJ2-5 TRBV5-1 TRBD2 NA TGCGCCAGCAGCCCGGGACTAGCGGGAGGGATGGGACAAGAGACCCAGTACTTC CASSPGLAGGMGQETQYF
TRBJ1-5 TRBV6-6 NA NA TGTGCCAGCATTCCCTCTGGGGGACAACAGCCCCAGCATTTT CASIPSGGQQPQHF
TRBJ1-5 TRBV9 NA NA TGTGCCAGCAGCGCCGGACAGACATATAGCAATCAGCCCCAGCATTTT CASSAGQTYSNQPQHF
TRBJ1-5 TRBV10-3 TRBD1 NA TGTGCCATCGGGGCAGGGGGCAAAAATCAGCCCCAGCATTTT CAIGAGGKNQPQHF
TRBJ2-7 TRBV6-1 NA NA TGTGCCAGCCGCGGGGACGCCGTCGACGAGCAGTACTTC CASRGDAVDEQYF
TRBJ1-3 TRBV9 NA NA TGTGCCAGCAGCGACCAGTGGGGGGTAGGAAACACCATATATTTT CASSDQWGVGNTIYF
TRBJ2-1 TRBV15 TRBD2 NA TGTGCCACCAGCAGAGATAGGGGACTAGCCTACAATGAGCAGTTCTTC CATSRDRGLAYNEQFF
TRBJ2-7 TRBV5-4 NA NA TGTGCCAGCAGCTTAGAGGCCTCCTACGAGCAGTACTTC CASSLEASYEQYF
TRBJ2-3 TRBV7-7 NA few TGTGCTAGCAGCATCTCCAGCGGTAGCACAGATACGCAGTATTTT CASSISSGSTDTQYF
TRBJ2-7 TRBV15 NA NA TGTGCCCCCAGCAGCACGGGGGGCCTCGAGAGCCACGAGCAGTACTTC CAPSSTGGLESHEQYF
TRBJ1-2 TRBV27 TRBD1 NA TGTGCCAGCAGTCTGACAGGGGCGAGGAGTGGCTACACCTTC CASSLTGARSGYTF
TRBJ2-7 TRBV5-1 TRBD1 NA TGCGCCAGCAGCTCACCGGGACAGGGGGACTACGAGCAGTACTTC CASSSPGQGDYEQYF
TRBJ2-4 TRBV29-1 NA NA TGCAGCGCGACTGGCTTAGCCAAAAACATTCAGTACTTC CSATGLAKNIQYF
TRBJ1-6 TRBV6-1 TRBD1 NA TGTGCCAGCAGAGCCGGGACAGGGGGTTCACCCCTCCACTTT CASRAGTGGSPLHF
TRBJ2-5 TRBV7-6 NA NA TGTGCCAGCAGCTTCGGGCAGGGGGGGACCCAGTACTTC CASSFGQGGTQYF
TRBJ2-1 TRBV4-1 NA NA TGCGCCAGCAGCTCCCTGAATGAGCAGTTCTTC CASSSLNEQFF
TRBJ2-7 TRBV5-1 TRBD1 NA TGCGCCAGCAGCTTGGGACAGGGGTCCTACGAGCAGTACTTC CASSLGQGSYEQYF
TRBJ2-7 TRBV7-9 TRBD1 NA TGTGCCAGCAGCTTAGGAGGGACAGGGTCCGAGCAGTACTTC CASSLGGTGSEQYF
TRBJ1-1 TRBV2 NA NA TGTGCCAGCAGTAACGGACAGAGTGGTTTCTTT CASSNGQSGFF
TRBJ1-2 TRBV27 NA NA TGTGCCAGCAGACAAGCAGGGAACTATGGCTACACCTTC CASRQAGNYGYTF
TRBJ1-1 TRBV28 TRBD1 NA TGTGCCAGCAGTTTACCCGGGACAGCGAACACTGAAGCTTTCTTT CASSLPGTANTEAFF
TRBJ2-5 TRBV5-1 TRBD2 NA TGCGCCAGCAGCCCCCGGGTTAGCGGGGCACAAGAGACCCAGTACTTC CASSPRVSGAQETQYF
TRBJ2-3 TRBV9 TRBD1 NA TGTGCCAGCAGCGTAGAAAAAGAAACAGGGGCCTATACAGATACGCAGTATTTT CASSVEKETGAYTDTQYF
TRBJ2-2 TRBV5-6 NA NA TGTGCCTGCAGCTTGGCCTACGCCGGTGACACCGGGGAGCTGTTTTTT CACSLAYAGDTGELFF
TRBJ2-6 TRBV29-1 NA NA TGCAGCGCCGCGAGGGGGGGGACTGGGGCCAACGTCCTGACTTTC CSAARGGTGANVLTF
TRBJ2-7 TRBV15 NA NA TGTGCCACCAGCAGAGATGTGATAGCGACTAACGAGCAGTACTTC CATSRDVIATNEQYF
TRBJ1-1 TRBV30 NA once TGTGCCTCCTTACAAGGGGGAACTGAAGCTTTCTTT CASLQGGTEAFF
TRBJ2-5 TRBV6-5 TRBD1 NA TGTGCCAGCAGTTACGAGGCAGGGGGAAAAGAGACCCAGTACTTC CASSYEAGGKETQYF
TRBJ2-5 TRBV4-1 TRBD2 NA TGCGCCAGCAGCCAAGGTGGCGGGGGGGTAGAGACCCAGTACTTC CASSQGGGGVETQYF
TRBJ2-2 TRBV10-3 TRBD1 NA TGTGCCAGTGGTGGGACAGGGAGTACCGGGGAGCTGTTTTTT CASGGTGSTGELFF
TRBJ2-3 TRBV27 NA NA TGTGCCAGCAGTTTAAAGGGTAGGGGGGGAGATACGCAGTATTTT CASSLKGRGGDTQYF
TRBJ2-7 TRBV5-6 NA NA TGTGCCAGCAGCTTGGGCCAGGGTAATGAGCAGTACTTC CASSLGQGNEQYF
TRBJ2-5 TRBV25-1 TRBD2 NA TGTGCCAGCGGGGGTACCCCAAGCGGGAGGATCCAAGAGACCCAGTACTTC CASGGTPSGRIQETQYF
TRBJ2-3 TRBV9 NA once TGTGCCAGCAGCGCCCCACTTGGACTCGGGGATACGCAGTATTTT CASSAPLGLGDTQYF
TRBJ2-1 TRBV4-1 NA NA TGCGCCAGCAGCCAACTCGACGACGGGGAGCAGTTCTTC CASSQLDDGEQFF
TRBJ1-1 TRBV5-1 NA NA TGCGCCAGCAGCTTGGTTTCGAGGAACACTGAAGCTTTCTTT CASSLVSRNTEAFF
TRBJ2-7 TRBV18 NA NA TGTGCCAGCTCACCACCTACCTACGAGCAGTACTTC CASSPPTYEQYF